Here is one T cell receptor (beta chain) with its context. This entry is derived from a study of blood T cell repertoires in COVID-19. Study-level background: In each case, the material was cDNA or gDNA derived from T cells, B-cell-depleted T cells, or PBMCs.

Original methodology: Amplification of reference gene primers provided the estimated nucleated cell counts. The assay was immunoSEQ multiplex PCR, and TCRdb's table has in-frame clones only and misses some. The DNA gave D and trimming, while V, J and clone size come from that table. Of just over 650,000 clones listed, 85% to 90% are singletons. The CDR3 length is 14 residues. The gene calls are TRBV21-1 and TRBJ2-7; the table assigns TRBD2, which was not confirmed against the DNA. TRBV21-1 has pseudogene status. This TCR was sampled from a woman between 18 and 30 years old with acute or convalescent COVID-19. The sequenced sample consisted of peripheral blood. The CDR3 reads CASSKVNGSYEQYF. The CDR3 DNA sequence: TGTGCCAGCAGCAAAGTCAACGGCTCCTACGAGCAGTACTTC.